A single sample gave rise to the 31 T cell receptor beta chains below, sequenced in a study of cytotoxic CD8 clonotypes in ibrutinib-treated CLL. Sequencing used immunoSEQ multiplex PCR; TCRdb keeps in-frame clones, though not all of them. The table includes around 250,000 clones, under 75% detected once. The starting material was PBMCs, obtained after 24 months of ibrutinib treatment. The receptor set was obtained from a human donor with chronic lymphocytic leukemia.

This clone was seen once. The chain joins TRBV14 to TRBJ1-2; no clear D gene. Trimming took 2 bases from V and 7 from J, leaving 8 bases between them. This CDR3 region has 12 residues. Per the germline V gene, CDR1 is SGHDN and CDR2 is FVKESK. CDR3 sequence reads: CASSQQDTGYTF. CDR3 DNA: TGTGCCAGCAGCCAACAAGACACTGGCTACACCTTC.

On this clone itself: One junction end disagrees with the germline gene, perhaps due to a read error. The chain is built from TRBV14 and TRBJ1-6; unclear D gene. Per germline, CDR1 SGHDN and CDR2 FVKESK. The CDR3 loop spans 13 amino acids. CDR3 coding DNA: TGTGCCAGCACCCAAGTCATGGGGTCACCCCTCCACTTT. It translates to CASTQVMGSPLHF.

V gene TRBV18 combines with J gene TRBJ1-5, with D hard to call. The CDR3 runs 15 residues. Germline assignment: CDR1 KGHSH and CDR2 LQKENI. V lost 2 bases to trimming and J lost 7 bases, with 15 bases between them. The CDR3 loop reads CASSPDTRTIQPQHF. DNA for the CDR3: TGTGCCAGCTCACCAGATACAAGGACTATACAGCCCCAGCATTTT.

The chain joins TRBV7-8 to TRBJ2-7; 7 bases fit TRBD2. Germline V gene data show CDR1 as SGHVS and CDR2 as FQNEAQ. The CDR3 spans 16 residues. With V trimmed by 1 base and J by 0 bases, 6 bases remained unmatched. The CDR3 loop reads CASSLVPSGFSYEQYF. DNA of the CDR3: TGTGCCAGCAGCTTAGTCCCTAGCGGATTCTCCTACGAGCAGTACTTC.

V and J are TRBV28 and TRBJ2-7; the match to TRBD1 covers 9 bases. CDR1 MDHEN and CDR2 SYDVKM come from the germline V gene. The CDR3 totals 14 residues. The ends lost 7 bases at V and 5 bases at J; junction bases unmatched: 9. The CDR3: CASTKDRGDNEQYF. CDR3 sequence (DNA): TGTGCCAGCACTAAGGACAGGGGCGACAACGAGCAGTACTTC.

Comments on this clone: The junction departs from germline at one end; a sequencing error may be responsible. The V gene is TRBV30, the J gene TRBJ1-1; tentative D call: TRBD1 (6 bases). The CDR3 spans 13 residues. CDR1 is GTSNPN and CDR2 is SVGIG in the germline V gene (reference sequence). Here the CDR3 reads CAWSQGQNPEAFF. CDR3 DNA: TGTGCCTGGAGTCAGGGGCAGAACCCTGAAGCTTTCTTT.

The chain carries TRBV6-5 and TRBJ1-4, with D unresolved. Germline CDR1 MNHEY, CDR2 SVGAGI. Trimming removed 2 bases from V and 6 bases from J, with 7 bases in between. The CDR3 covers 13 residues. CDR3 in amino acids: CASSYIADEKLFF. In DNA form, the CDR3 reads TGTGCCAGCAGTTACATAGCCGATGAAAAACTGTTTTTT.

The chain joins TRBV28 to TRBJ2-7, with D unresolved. V was cut by 2 bases and J by 1 base, with 9 bases left in between. CDR1 and CDR2 from the germline V gene are MDHEN and SYDVKM. The CDR3 totals 14 residues. The CDR3 protein is CASSLPSMSYEQYF. DNA of the CDR3: TGTGCCAGCAGTTTACCTAGTATGTCCTACGAGCAGTACTTC.

The genes are TRBV9 and TRBJ2-2, with D hard to call. Trimming shortened V by 4 bases and J by 7 bases, and 11 bases separated the two germline ends. The CDR3 spans 13 residues. Germline V gene data show CDR1 as SGDLS and CDR2 as YYNGEE. CDR3 in DNA: TGTGCCAGCAGCCCAGATGTTTTCGGGGAGCTGTTTTTT. Amino acid sequence: CASSPDVFGELFF.

This clone was seen a single time. The genes are TRBV5-4 and TRBJ2-2; D may be TRBD2 (5 bases). V lost 5 bases to trimming and J lost 1 base, with 18 bases between them. This CDR3 region has 17 residues. CDR1 SGHNT and CDR2 YYREEE come from the germline V gene (reference sequence). The CDR3 coding sequence is TGTGCCAGCAGTAAGGACCGCGGGTCCATGAACACCGGGGAGCTGTTTTTT. It specifies CASSKDRGSMNTGELFF.

This clone was observed a handful of times. The V call is TRBV28, the J call TRBJ2-2, with TRBD2 as a possible D gene (6 bases). Germline CDR1 and CDR2: MDHEN and SYDVKM. Deletions cut 5 bases from V and 9 bases from J, with 13 bases between. There are 13 residues in the CDR3. The CDR3 DNA is TGTGCCAGCAGTACTGGGACTTCCCGGGAGCTGTTTTTT. Translating it yields CASSTGTSRELFF.

A few counts support this clone. The gene calls are TRBV7-9 and TRBJ2-7, with 10 bases lining up with TRBD2. This CDR3 has 15 amino acids. With 5 bases clipped from V and 2 bases from J, the junction kept 6 bases outside the gene matches. Germline loops: CDR1 SEHNR, CDR2 FQNEAQ (reference sequence). The CDR3 DNA reads TGTGCCAGCAGCCGTGGGACTAGCGTAACCTACGAGCAGTACTTC. Translation: CASSRGTSVTYEQYF.

This chain links TRBV19 with TRBJ1-5; D gene ambiguous. The germline gives CDR1 LNHDA, CDR2 SQIVND (reference sequence). The CDR3 loop spans 15 amino acids. The V and J ends lost 8 bases and 4 bases respectively, with 18 bases between them. The CDR3 DNA sequence: TGTGCCAGTTCACCTTCGGGCAGCTATAATCAGCCCCAGCATTTT. Protein sequence: CASSPSGSYNQPQHF.

The gene calls are TRBV7-3 and TRBJ2-2, with 7 bases matching TRBD2. Germline CDR1 and CDR2: SGHTA and FQGTGA. V gave up 5 bases and J gave up 5 bases; unmatched junction bases: 8. The CDR3 extends over 15 amino acids. CDR3 nucleotides: TGTGCCAGCAGCCCACGGTCTAGCGGAACCGGGGAGCTGTTTTTT. Its protein product is CASSPRSSGTGELFF.

CDR3 residues: CASRVRGSYEQYF. CDR3 nucleotide sequence: TGTGCCAGCAGGGTCCGGGGCTCCTACGAGCAGTACTTC. V is TRBV5-8 and J is TRBJ2-7, with D tentatively TRBD2 (5 bases). Trimming pared 5 bases from V and 0 bases from J, leaving 9 bases between. This CDR3 has 13 residues. Germline CDR1 SGHTS, CDR2 YDEGEE.

The CDR3 DNA follows: TGCGCCAGCTCCGAGTCCGCGGACATTCAGTACTTC. This sequence encodes CASSESADIQYF. V is TRBV10-1 and J is TRBJ2-4; no clear D. With 8 bases removed from V and 8 bases from J, the gap between germline ends came to 13 bases. The germline V gene encodes CDR1 WNHNN and CDR2 SYGVQD (reference sequence). The CDR3 extends over 12 amino acids.

J is TRBJ1-2 and V is TRBV20-1; D not resolved. The CDR3 loop spans 8 amino acids. Looked up from germline, CDR1 is DFQATT and CDR2 is SNEGSKA (reference sequence). CDR3 loop: CTSYGYTF. Here the CDR3 DNA reads TGCACCTCCTATGGCTACACCTTC.

The V call is TRBV5-4, the J call TRBJ2-7, with 11 bases that match TRBD2. Germline CDR1 SGHNT, CDR2 YYREEE (reference sequence). The V and J ends lost 4 bases and 4 bases, in that order; junction bases with no gene match: 7. The CDR3 is 15 amino acids. The CDR3 spells CASSTQLAGVYEQYF. The CDR3 region has the DNA TGTGCCAGCAGCACTCAACTAGCGGGAGTTTACGAGCAGTACTTC. The full variable domain, in which reference TRBV5-4 and TRBJ2-7 provide the parts outside the CDR3, is ETGVTQSPTHLIKTRGQQVTLRCSSQSGHNTVSWYQQALGQGPQFIFQYYREEENGRGNFPPRFSGLQFPNYSSELNVNALELDDSALYLCASSTQLAGVYEQYFGPGTRLTVT.

This clone was observed a single time. The chain is built from TRBV6-5 and TRBJ1-3; D ambiguous. Germline-derived CDR1 and CDR2 are MNHEY and SVGAGI. CDR3 length: 15 amino acids. V lost 0 bases and J 7 bases, leaving 13 bases between the germline ends. The CDR3 DNA sequence: TGTGCCAGCAGTTACTCGAGCCCAGTACGGAACACCATATATTTT. Translation gives CASSYSSPVRNTIYF.

The table lists this clone with a few counts. This rearrangement joins TRBV27 to TRBJ2-5, with unresolved D. This CDR3 has 14 amino acids. V gave up 2 bases and J gave up 0 bases, with 7 bases separating them. CDR1 is MNHEY, CDR2 SMNVEV, per germline (reference sequence). CDR3 amino acids: CASSLMTDQETQYF. Written as DNA, the CDR3 is TGTGCCAGCAGTTTAATGACGGACCAAGAGACCCAGTACTTC.

The chain carries TRBV7-9 and TRBJ2-3; D remains ambiguous. The germline V and J ends were trimmed by 5 bases and 2 bases, with 14 bases remaining between them. This CDR3 is 15 amino acids long. Germline CDR1 reads SEHNR; CDR2 reads FQNEAQ (reference sequence). In nucleotides, the CDR3 is TGTGCCAGCAGCCTACCAGAGCAGGACACAGATACGCAGTATTTT. It translates to CASSLPEQDTDTQYF.

V and J are TRBV7-3 and TRBJ2-1, with TRBD1 matching over 9 bases. CDR1 and CDR2 from the germline V gene are SGHTA and FQGTGA. After removal of 5 bases from V and 10 bases from J, the junction contained 9 bases not matched to a gene. This CDR3 is 14 amino acids long. The CDR3 DNA follows: TGTGCCAGCAGCCCCGGACAGGGGCGGAGGGAGCAGTTCTTC. This codes for CASSPGQGRREQFF.

J is TRBJ1-2 and V is TRBV27; D unclear. From germline, CDR1 is MNHEY and CDR2 SMNVEV (reference sequence). The CDR3 runs to 15 residues. V lost 5 bases and J lost 0, with 13 bases in between. CDR3 sequence reads: CASSPYFSSNYGYTF. In DNA, the CDR3 is TGTGCCAGCAGTCCCTACTTCAGTTCTAACTATGGCTACACCTTC.

The V call is TRBV6-5, the J call TRBJ2-5; possibly TRBD2 for D (6 bases). The CDR3 runs 16 residues. The germline CDR1 and CDR2 sequences are MNHEY and SVGAGI. Trimming cost V 0 bases and J 4 bases, with 15 bases left between them. The CDR3 loop reads CASSYSGREFGETQYF. For the CDR3, the DNA is TGTGCCAGCAGTTACTCGGGTCGGGAGTTTGGAGAGACCCAGTACTTC.

This clone appeared a few times. The chain combines TRBV29-1 with TRBJ1-4, with D hard to call. Germline V gene lookup returns CDR1 SQVTM and CDR2 ANQGSEA. This CDR3 is 14 amino acids long. The V end lost 0 bases, the J end lost 5 bases, and 10 bases lay between the germline ends. CDR3 sequence (DNA): TGCAGCGTTGAAGAGGGAGGGCCGAATGAAAAACTGTTTTTT. Its translation: CSVEEGGPNEKLFF.

This clone was seen a single time. The chain carries TRBV6-5 and TRBJ2-7, with D possibly being TRBD2 (6 bases). Germline loops: CDR1 MNHEY, CDR2 SVGAGI. This CDR3 has 14 residues. The V gene lost 7 bases and the J gene lost 4 bases, with 17 bases spanning the gap. DNA of the CDR3: TGTGCCAGCACCCGCGGGGCGGGATGGTACGAGCAGTACTTC. Translation: CASTRGAGWYEQYF.

The chain joins TRBV2 to TRBJ2-7; 7 bases are shared with TRBD1. The CDR3 loop spans 13 amino acids. Trimming cost V 1 base and J 3 bases; bases outside gene matches: 0. Germline CDR1 reads SNHLY; CDR2 reads FYNNEI. In DNA form, the CDR3 reads TGTGCCAGCAGTGAAGGGACAGGCTACGAGCAGTACTTC. This gives the protein CASSEGTGYEQYF.

The genes are TRBV10-2 and TRBJ2-7; a possible D gene is TRBD1 (6 bases). Trimming stripped 2 bases from V and 5 bases from J, with 13 bases between. The CDR3 runs 14 residues. Germline loops: CDR1 WSHSY, CDR2 SAAADI. The CDR3 bases are TGCGCCAGCAGTGAGACAGGGATCTTCCACGAGCAGTACTTC. Its protein product is CASSETGIFHEQYF.

The J gene is TRBJ1-1, the V gene TRBV19; TRBD1 agrees at 8 bases. The CDR3 spans 15 residues. The germline V gene encodes CDR1 LNHDA and CDR2 SQIVND (reference sequence). V lost 4 bases and J lost 3; bases outside the gene matches: 7. The chain's CDR3 is CASSSRGPEYTEAFF. The CDR3 bases are TGTGCCAGTAGTAGCAGGGGGCCGGAATACACTGAAGCTTTCTTT.

This chain joins TRBV7-9 and TRBJ2-3, with no clear D. CDR1 and CDR2 from the germline V gene are SEHNR and FQNEAQ (reference sequence). This CDR3 has 11 residues. The V end lost 2 bases, the J end lost 3 bases, and 0 bases lay between the germline ends. Here the CDR3 reads CASSLTDTQYF. The DNA of the CDR3 is TGTGCCAGCAGCTTAACAGATACGCAGTATTTT.

The chain employs TRBV5-1 and TRBJ2-3, with D perhaps assigned TRBD1 or TRBD2 (5 bases each). The CDR3 runs 16 residues. Trimming left V 4 bases short and J 4 bases short, with 19 bases between. Germline loops: CDR1 SGHRS, CDR2 YFSETQ. CDR3 sequence: CASSATGAVKADTQYF. The DNA of the CDR3 is TGCGCCAGCAGCGCGACCGGGGCCGTAAAAGCAGATACGCAGTATTTT. Full variable domain (missing parts from reference TRBV5-1 and TRBJ2-3): KAGVTQTPRYLIKTRGQQVTLSCSPISGHRSVSWYQQTPGQGLQFLFEYFSETQRNKGNFPGRFSGRQFSNSRSEMNVSTLELGDSALYLCASSATGAVKADTQYFGPGTRLTVL.